This T cell receptor (beta chain) was profiled in a study of control samples from healthy donors and cancer patients. V was clipped by 4 bases and J by 5 bases; unmatched bases: 11. Per germline, CDR1 MDHEN and CDR2 SYDVKM. The CDR3 sequence is 16 residues long. Measured with immunoSEQ multiplex PCR; TCRdb has only the in-frame clones, and not every one. The sample records about 130,000 clones, less than 90% being singletons. Specimen: blood. This receptor was obtained from a man younger than 35 in good health. The chain has TRBV28 and TRBJ1-5; 7 positions match TRBD1. In DNA, the CDR3 is TGTGCCAGCAGTTCCCGGCAGACAGGGAAATATCAGCCCCAGCATTTT. This translates into CASSSRQTGKYQPQHF.